This T cell receptor beta chain was sequenced during a study of PD-1 blockade in mismatch repair-deficient tumors. TCRs were sequenced from three patients responding to pembrolizumab. Between the trimmed V and J ends, which lost 6 bases and 4 bases, there was a span of 7 bases. The germline V gene has CDR1 DFQATT and CDR2 SNEGSKA (reference sequence). The CDR3 extends over 11 amino acids. Method: immunoSEQ multiplex PCR; TCRdb's copy keeps in-frame clones and lacks some. Of some 85,000 clones in the sample, roughly 80% were seen once. Study-level points and caveats: Tumor-resident clones, often undetectable pretreatment in blood, expanded then contracted after pembrolizumab.

Remarks on this clone: Its antigen remains unidentified.

The specimen was peripheral blood, collected 44 weeks after starting pembrolizumab. The receptor was isolated from an adult with mismatch repair-deficient cancer. The J gene is TRBJ1-3, the V gene TRBV20-1; D not resolved. The CDR3 DNA reads as TGCAGTGCCCCGGCAGGAAACACCATATATTTT. Its protein product is CSAPAGNTIYF.